This is a list of T cell receptor beta chains from one sample in a study of CD8+CD57+ T cells in acquired aplastic anemia. MiXCR was run by TCRdb on the reads, yielding one entry per CDR3 protein. The table shows 150,000 to 200,000 distinct CDR3 sequences, with over 60% occurring only once. Specimen: sorted CD4+, CD8+, or CD8+CD57+ T cells (not recorded which) from PBMCs. All receptors come from a human donor with severe aplastic anemia or a healthy control (not recorded which). The CDR3 runs from the conserved cysteine through the conserved F or W. A D gene is named only where the DNA matches it firmly. The size entry is marked missing in some rows and otherwise reads once, few, many or a size class.

d_call: .; j_call: TRBJ2-7; v_call: TRBV7-8; clone_size: .; cdr3_aa: CASSFDWSYEQYF; cdr3_nt: TGTGCCAGCAGCTTTGACTGGTCCTACGAGCAGTACTTC
d_call: .; j_call: TRBJ1-5; v_call: TRBV29-1; clone_size: .; cdr3_aa: CSVRTEHQPQHF; cdr3_nt: TGCAGCGTACGGACAGAGCATCAGCCCCAGCATTTT
d_call: TRBD1; j_call: TRBJ1-6; v_call: TRBV7-2; clone_size: .; cdr3_aa: CASSWGQYNSPFHF; cdr3_nt: TGTGCCAGCAGCTGGGGACAGTATAATTCACCCTTCCACTTT
d_call: TRBD1; j_call: TRBJ1-5; v_call: TRBV6-1; clone_size: .; cdr3_aa: CATGPTGGAGNQPQHF; cdr3_nt: TGTGCCACCGGACCGACAGGGGGCGCAGGCAATCAGCCCCAGCATTTT
d_call: TRBD1; j_call: TRBJ2-1; v_call: TRBV29-1; clone_size: .; cdr3_aa: CSVEGGTVYNEQFF; cdr3_nt: TGCAGCGTTGAAGGGGGGACAGTTTACAATGAGCAGTTCTTC
d_call: .; j_call: TRBJ1-4; v_call: TRBV7-8; clone_size: few; cdr3_aa: CASSWTWATNEKLFF; cdr3_nt: TGTGCCAGCAGCTGGACCTGGGCAACTAATGAAAAACTGTTTTTT
d_call: TRBD2; j_call: TRBJ2-3; v_call: TRBV6-4; clone_size: many; cdr3_aa: CASSAASGTDTQYF; cdr3_nt: TGTGCCAGCAGTGCGGCTAGCGGGACAGATACGCAGTATTTT
d_call: .; j_call: TRBJ2-7; v_call: TRBV5-4; clone_size: .; cdr3_aa: CASRRMEQGSYEQYF; cdr3_nt: TGTGCCAGCAGACGAATGGAACAGGGATCCTACGAGCAGTACTTC
d_call: TRBD1; j_call: TRBJ2-7; v_call: TRBV29-1; clone_size: .; cdr3_aa: CSVDGTGYEQYF; cdr3_nt: TGCAGCGTTGACGGGACAGGCTACGAGCAGTACTTC
d_call: .; j_call: TRBJ2-2; v_call: TRBV7-6; clone_size: .; cdr3_aa: CASSFADINTGELFF; cdr3_nt: TGTGCCAGCAGCTTTGCGGATATTAACACCGGGGAGCTGTTTTTT
d_call: .; j_call: TRBJ1-4; v_call: TRBV9; clone_size: .; cdr3_aa: CASSSQGLTDEKLFF; cdr3_nt: TGTGCCAGCAGCTCTCAGGGGTTAACTGATGAAAAACTGTTTTTT
d_call: TRBD1; j_call: TRBJ1-2; v_call: TRBV7-9; clone_size: many; cdr3_aa: CASSSSEGGALHGYTF; cdr3_nt: TGTGCCAGCAGCTCTTCTGAAGGGGGCGCGCTCCATGGCTACACCTTC
d_call: .; j_call: TRBJ1-2; v_call: TRBV7-2; clone_size: .; cdr3_aa: CASSLEVDGYTF; cdr3_nt: TGTGCCAGCAGCTTAGAGGTAGATGGCTACACCTTC
d_call: .; j_call: TRBJ2-3; v_call: TRBV25-1; clone_size: .; cdr3_aa: CASSEFKGPDTQYF; cdr3_nt: TGTGCCAGCAGTGAATTTAAAGGACCAGATACGCAGTATTTT
d_call: .; j_call: TRBJ2-5; v_call: TRBV15; clone_size: .; cdr3_aa: CATSRDPGPETQYF; cdr3_nt: TGTGCCACCAGCAGAGATCCGGGACCCGAGACCCAGTACTTC
d_call: .; j_call: TRBJ2-3; v_call: TRBV5-4; clone_size: .; cdr3_aa: CASSSVLGDTQYF; cdr3_nt: TGTGCCAGCAGTTCCGTACTGGGGGATACGCAGTATTTT
d_call: .; j_call: TRBJ2-2; v_call: TRBV24-1; clone_size: .; cdr3_aa: CATKRETRSGELFF; cdr3_nt: TGTGCCACTAAACGGGAGACCAGGTCCGGGGAGCTGTTTTTT
d_call: .; j_call: TRBJ2-7; v_call: TRBV9; clone_size: .; cdr3_aa: CASSTSDNSYEQYF; cdr3_nt: TGCGCCAGCAGCACATCCGACAACTCCTACGAGCAGTACTTC
d_call: TRBD1; j_call: TRBJ2-2; v_call: TRBV2; clone_size: .; cdr3_aa: CASSEFTGGWELFF; cdr3_nt: TGTGCCAGCAGTGAATTCACAGGGGGCTGGGAGCTGTTTTTT
d_call: .; j_call: TRBJ2-1; v_call: TRBV11-2; clone_size: .; cdr3_aa: CASSSYQGEAAGEQFF; cdr3_nt: TGTGCCAGCAGCTCGTACCAGGGGGAGGCCGCGGGTGAGCAGTTCTTC
d_call: TRBD1; j_call: TRBJ2-7; v_call: TRBV7-7; clone_size: many; cdr3_aa: CASSFGTGVVYEQYF; cdr3_nt: TGTGCTAGCAGCTTCGGGACAGGGGTCGTCTACGAGCAGTACTTC
d_call: .; j_call: TRBJ2-3; v_call: TRBV19; clone_size: few; cdr3_aa: CASSVGPSTDTQYF; cdr3_nt: TGTGCCAGTTCAGTCGGGCCTAGCACAGATACGCAGTATTTT
d_call: .; j_call: TRBJ2-3; v_call: TRBV11-1; clone_size: .; cdr3_aa: CASSYRPGVLARRTDTQYF; cdr3_nt: TGTGCCAGCAGCTACCGCCCGGGGGTCCTAGCGAGACGCACAGATACGCAGTATTTT
d_call: TRBD1; j_call: TRBJ1-1; v_call: TRBV7-6; clone_size: many; cdr3_aa: CASSITTDRGLLSEAFF; cdr3_nt: TGTGCCAGCAGCATCACTACGGACAGGGGGCTTCTATCTGAAGCTTTCTTT
d_call: TRBD2; j_call: TRBJ2-1; v_call: TRBV5-1; clone_size: .; cdr3_aa: CASSQGTSGGYNEQFF; cdr3_nt: TGCGCCAGCAGCCAAGGGACTAGCGGGGGCTACAATGAGCAGTTCTTC
d_call: TRBD1; j_call: TRBJ1-4; v_call: TRBV6-1; clone_size: .; cdr3_aa: CASSQGQGNEKLVF; cdr3_nt: TGTGCCAGCAGCCAAGGACAGGGGAATGAAAAACTGGTTTTT
d_call: .; j_call: TRBJ1-1; v_call: TRBV20-1; clone_size: .; cdr3_aa: CSAWGETEAFF; cdr3_nt: TGCAGTGCTTGGGGAGAAACTGAAGCTTTCTTT
d_call: .; j_call: TRBJ2-1; v_call: TRBV12-3/TRBV12-4; clone_size: .; cdr3_aa: CASSSFSNEQFF; cdr3_nt: TGTGCCAGCAGTTCCTTTTCCAATGAGCAGTTCTTC
d_call: .; j_call: TRBJ2-7; v_call: TRBV20-1; clone_size: .; cdr3_aa: CSAYSGTGGSYEQYF; cdr3_nt: TGCAGTGCTTATTCCGGGACTGGCGGTTCCTACGAGCAGTACTTC
d_call: .; j_call: TRBJ2-5; v_call: TRBV20-1; clone_size: .; cdr3_aa: CSARDLSRAEETQYF; cdr3_nt: TGCAGTGCTAGAGATCTGTCGCGGGCGGAAGAGACCCAGTACTTC
d_call: .; j_call: TRBJ2-1; v_call: TRBV15; clone_size: few; cdr3_aa: CATSRDRVPTLRVF; cdr3_nt: TGTGCCACCAGCAGAGATCGGGTTCCCACGCTTAGGGTCTTC
d_call: .; j_call: TRBJ2-3; v_call: TRBV7-2; clone_size: .; cdr3_aa: CASSLGLSWDTQYF; cdr3_nt: TGTGCCAGCAGCTTAGGACTTAGTTGGGATACGCAGTATTTT
d_call: .; j_call: TRBJ2-1; v_call: TRBV2; clone_size: .; cdr3_aa: CASSVRPKGYNEQFF; cdr3_nt: TGTGCCAGCAGTGTAAGACCTAAGGGGTACAATGAGCAGTTCTTC
d_call: TRBD1; j_call: TRBJ1-5; v_call: TRBV19; clone_size: .; cdr3_aa: CASSKRTGINQPQHF; cdr3_nt: TGTGCCAGTAGTAAACGGACAGGGATTAATCAGCCCCAGCATTTT
d_call: .; j_call: TRBJ2-3; v_call: TRBV25-1; clone_size: .; cdr3_aa: CASSGLYGTDTQYF; cdr3_nt: TGTGCCAGCAGTGGACTGTATGGGACAGATACGCAGTATTTT
d_call: TRBD1; j_call: TRBJ2-2; v_call: TRBV6-1; clone_size: .; cdr3_aa: CASSEARTGPTGELFF; cdr3_nt: TGTGCCAGCAGTGAAGCGAGGACAGGGCCCACCGGGGAGCTGTTTTTT
d_call: .; j_call: TRBJ1-6; v_call: TRBV20-1; clone_size: .; cdr3_aa: CSARSGSGQLNSPLHF; cdr3_nt: TGCAGTGCTAGATCAGGTTCGGGGCAGCTTAATTCACCCCTCCACTTT
d_call: .; j_call: TRBJ1-2; v_call: TRBV15; clone_size: few; cdr3_aa: CATSERYGNGYTF; cdr3_nt: TGTGCCACCAGCGAACGCTACGGGAATGGCTACACCTTC
d_call: TRBD1; j_call: TRBJ1-5; v_call: TRBV2; clone_size: .; cdr3_aa: CATQGDNQPQHF; cdr3_nt: TGTGCCACCCAGGGGGACAATCAGCCCCAGCATTTT
d_call: TRBD1; j_call: TRBJ1-5; v_call: TRBV7-9; clone_size: .; cdr3_aa: CASSQEQGFGQPQHF; cdr3_nt: TGCGCCAGCAGCCAAGAACAGGGGTTTGGTCAGCCCCAGCATTTT
d_call: .; j_call: TRBJ2-1; v_call: TRBV7-9; clone_size: .; cdr3_aa: CASSTRQNNEQFF; cdr3_nt: TGTGCCAGCAGCACACGACAGAACAATGAGCAGTTCTTC